These T cell receptor beta chains were read from a single sample in a study of OX40 agonist ivuxolimab in advanced cancers. Using immunoSEQ multiplex PCR, the repertoire was profiled, and TCRdb retains in-frame clones only, with some absent. The sample consists of more than 20,000 clones, just under 85% of them appearing once. The material was CD4+ or CD8+ T cells sorted from blood, obtained in a trial of the OX40 agonist ivuxolimab. The receptors here all came from an adult with an advanced solid tumor such as melanoma, head and neck, liver or kidney cancer. Both conserved end residues are part of each CDR3. Each record gives: CDR3 DNA, CDR3 protein, clone size, D gene, CDR3 length, V gene, J gene. The D gene is left open where the match is weak. Rows may omit the clone size; those that give it use once, few, many or a size class.

TGTGCCAGCAGCTTACTGGGACAGAACACTGAAGCTTTCTTT	CASSLLGQNTEAFF	once	NA	14	TRBV13	TRBJ1-1
TGTGCCAGCAGCTTAGCGGGCAGGGGGAGGGATACGCAGTATTTT	CASSLAGRGRDTQYF	NA	NA	15	TRBV7-6	TRBJ2-3
TGTGCCAGCAGTCCTCTGGACAGTGGGCGTACAGATACGCAGTATTTT	CASSPLDSGRTDTQYF	NA	NA	16	TRBV28	TRBJ2-3
TGTGCCTGGACCCCGACAGGATTCTCCTACGAGCAGTACTTC	CAWTPTGFSYEQYF	NA	NA	14	TRBV30	TRBJ2-7
TGTGCCAGCAGCTTATGGGAAGATGAGCAGTTCTTC	CASSLWEDEQFF	NA	NA	12	TRBV7-9	TRBJ2-1
TGTGCCAGCAGACCCCCGGGACTAGTGGCAGATACGCAGTATTTT	CASRPPGLVADTQYF	NA	TRBD2	15	TRBV7-8	TRBJ2-3
TGTGCCAGCAGCGACAGGTATTCAGGGGGTACCGAGCAGTACTTC	CASSDRYSGGTEQYF	NA	TRBD1	15	TRBV5-6	TRBJ2-7
TGTGCCAGCAGTCCGGGACAGGCCACTAATGAAAAACTGTTTTTT	CASSPGQATNEKLFF	NA	TRBD1	15	TRBV28	TRBJ1-4
TGTGCCAGCAGTACGAGGGACAGTCAGGTGCCTGGGACCCAGTACTTC	CASSTRDSQVPGTQYF	NA	TRBD1	16	TRBV27	TRBJ2-5
TGTGCCAGCAGCGTAGAAGGAGACAGGCAAGAGACCCAGTACTTC	CASSVEGDRQETQYF	few	NA	15	TRBV9	TRBJ2-5
TGTGCCAGCAGTTTAACAGGGACCTACGAGCAGTACTTC	CASSLTGTYEQYF	NA	NA	13	TRBV27	TRBJ2-7
TGTGCCAGCAGCTTGCTAGGGACAGCTGCTAACTATGGCTACACCTTC	CASSLLGTAANYGYTF	NA	TRBD1	16	TRBV5-8	TRBJ1-2
TGCAGCGTTGTGGGTCAACCACTCAGACAGGCGCCCCAAGAGACCCAGTACTTC	CSVVGQPLRQAPQETQYF	NA	NA	18	TRBV29-1	TRBJ2-5
TGTGCCAGCAGTTTGGGGACAGACACTGAAGCTTTCTTT	CASSLGTDTEAFF	NA	TRBD1	13	TRBV7-7	TRBJ1-1
TGTGCCAGCTCACCACCGGCCCGGGGGAATTACGAGCAGTACTTC	CASSPPARGNYEQYF	NA	NA	15	TRBV18	TRBJ2-7
TGTGCCAGCAGTGACTTGGGACAGACGAACACTGAAGCTTTCTTT	CASSDLGQTNTEAFF	NA	TRBD1	15	TRBV6-1	TRBJ1-1
TGCGCCAGCAGCCAAGAGAGGGGAAGAGACGAGTCTTTCTTT	CASSQERGRDESFF	NA	NA	14	TRBV4-1	TRBJ1-1
TGTGCCAGCAGTGAAGAATACACTGAAGCTTTCTTT	CASSEEYTEAFF	NA	NA	12	TRBV2	TRBJ1-1
TGTGCCAGCAGCCCCCTGGCGGGAGGGGCTACAGATACGCAGTATTTT	CASSPLAGGATDTQYF	NA	TRBD2	16	TRBV5-4	TRBJ2-3
TGTGCCAGCAGCTTAAGTGGAGCGGAGAACACTGAAGCTTTCTTT	CASSLSGAENTEAFF	NA	NA	15	TRBV7-6	TRBJ1-1
TGTGCCAGCAGCTCCGTAGATACGCAGTATTTT	CASSSVDTQYF	NA	NA	11	TRBV9	TRBJ2-3
TGTGCCAGCAGCTTACTGGACAGGGGAGGCGAGCAGTACTTC	CASSLLDRGGEQYF	NA	TRBD1	14	TRBV11-2	TRBJ2-7
TGTGCCAGCAGATTAGGGCTAGGTAGTGAAGCTTTCTTT	CASRLGLGSEAFF	NA	NA	13	TRBV11-3	TRBJ1-1
TGTGCCAGCAGTTTAGGGAGTATGAGCTCCTACAATGAGCAGTTCTTC	CASSLGSMSSYNEQFF	once	NA	16	TRBV7-9	TRBJ2-1
TGTGCCAGCAGCCGGACGGGCAATCAGCCCCAGCATTTT	CASSRTGNQPQHF	NA	NA	13	TRBV27	TRBJ1-5
TGTGCCAGCAGCAAGAACAGGGGGCGCAGCAACGAGCAGTACTTC	CASSKNRGRSNEQYF	NA	NA	15	TRBV21-1	TRBJ2-7
TGTGCCAGCAGCGCCGACGGCACAGATACGCAGTATTTT	CASSADGTDTQYF	NA	NA	13	TRBV9	TRBJ2-3
TGTGCCAGCAAAAGATCCGGGACAGGGCTCTACGAGCAGTACTTC	CASKRSGTGLYEQYF	NA	TRBD1	15	TRBV2	TRBJ2-7
TGTGCCAGTAGTATAGTGGGACAGGGACAGGGAACTGAAGCTTTCTTT	CASSIVGQGQGTEAFF	NA	TRBD1	16	TRBV19	TRBJ1-1
TGTGCCAGCAGTCCCCAACAGGGGTTGGAGACCCAGTACTTC	CASSPQQGLETQYF	NA	TRBD1	14	TRBV28	TRBJ2-5
TGTGCCAGCAAGGGACAGGGAGAGAAAGCCAAAAACATTCAGTACTTC	CASKGQGEKAKNIQYF	NA	TRBD1	16	TRBV2	TRBJ2-4
TGCGCCAGCAGCCCGGAGGCACGGCTAAACACTGAAGCTTTCTTT	CASSPEARLNTEAFF	NA	NA	15	TRBV5-1	TRBJ1-1
TGTGCCATCAGTGATGATGGTTCGGGGGCTAGGACTGAAGCTTTCTTT	CAISDDGSGARTEAFF	once	NA	16	TRBV10-3	TRBJ1-1
TGCGCCAGCAGCCCACAGGGGGGGAGGGGTGAAGCTTTCTTT	CASSPQGGRGEAFF	NA	TRBD1	14	TRBV4-3	TRBJ1-1
TGTGCCAGCAGCGAGTTCTATGGCTACACCTTC	CASSEFYGYTF	NA	NA	11	TRBV7-9	TRBJ1-2
TGTGCCAGCAACAAGGACGGGAATCAGCCCCAGCATTTT	CASNKDGNQPQHF	NA	NA	13	TRBV28	TRBJ1-5
TGCAGCGTTGAATCGACAGACTCTGGAAACACCATATATTTT	CSVESTDSGNTIYF	NA	NA	14	TRBV29-1	TRBJ1-3
TGTGCCAGCAGCTTGGCAGGGGAAAGCACAGATACGCAGTATTTT	CASSLAGESTDTQYF	NA	NA	15	TRBV5-4	TRBJ2-3
TGTGCCTGGAGTGTTGGACTAGCGGGGGACTACGAGCAGTACTTC	CAWSVGLAGDYEQYF	NA	TRBD2	15	TRBV30	TRBJ2-7
TGTGCCAGCAGCCCCCGGGACAGGGGTGGGGAGCAGTACTTC	CASSPRDRGGEQYF	few	TRBD1	14	TRBV16	TRBJ2-7
TGTGCCAGCAGTGAGACAGGGGGCGGAACAGATACGCAGTATTTT	CASSETGGGTDTQYF	NA	TRBD1	15	TRBV6-1	TRBJ2-3